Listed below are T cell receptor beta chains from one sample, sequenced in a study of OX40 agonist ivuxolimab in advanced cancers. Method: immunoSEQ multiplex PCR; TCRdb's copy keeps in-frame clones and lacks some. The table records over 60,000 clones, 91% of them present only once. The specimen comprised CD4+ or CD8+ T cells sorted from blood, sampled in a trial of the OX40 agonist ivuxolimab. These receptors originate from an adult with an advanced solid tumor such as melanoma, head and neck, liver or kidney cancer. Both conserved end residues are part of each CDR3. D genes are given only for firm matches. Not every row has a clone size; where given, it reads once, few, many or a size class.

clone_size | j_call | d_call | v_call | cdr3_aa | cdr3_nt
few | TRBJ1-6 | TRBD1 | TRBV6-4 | CASRRDSVYNSPLHF | TGTGCCAGCCGACGGGACAGCGTGTATAATTCACCCCTCCACTTT
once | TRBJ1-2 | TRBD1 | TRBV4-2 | CASSQVLEGQGAYGYTF | TGTGCCAGCAGCCAAGTTCTCGAGGGACAGGGAGCCTATGGCTACACCTTC
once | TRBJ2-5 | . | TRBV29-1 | CSAGHGWPQYF | TGCAGCGCAGGACACGGGTGGCCCCAGTACTTC
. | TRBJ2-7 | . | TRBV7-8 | CASSLGRFYEQYF | TGTGCCAGCAGCTTAGGGAGGTTCTACGAGCAGTACTTC
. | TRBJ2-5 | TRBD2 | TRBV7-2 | CASSLVLAGGETQYF | TGTGCCAGCAGCTTAGTACTAGCGGGGGGAGAGACCCAGTACTTC
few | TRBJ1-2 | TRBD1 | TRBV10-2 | CASSDRTGPMDGYTF | TGCGCCAGCAGTGACAGGACAGGGCCCATGGATGGCTACACCTTC
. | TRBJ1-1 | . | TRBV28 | CASSLVRLDTEAFF | TGTGCCAGCAGTTTAGTCAGGCTCGACACTGAAGCTTTCTTT
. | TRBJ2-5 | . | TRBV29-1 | CSVAAGVLQETQYF | TGCAGCGTTGCTGCAGGGGTGCTTCAAGAGACCCAGTACTTC
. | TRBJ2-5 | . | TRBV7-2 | CASSLRHGYQETQYF | TGTGCCAGCAGCTTAAGACACGGTTACCAAGAGACCCAGTACTTC
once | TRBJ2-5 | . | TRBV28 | CASSLRTAGWETQYF | TGTGCCAGCAGTTTACGGACAGCCGGATGGGAGACCCAGTACTTC
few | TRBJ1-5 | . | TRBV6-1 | CASRQVNQPQHF | TGTGCCAGCAGACAGGTCAATCAGCCCCAGCATTTT
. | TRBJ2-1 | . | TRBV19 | CASSIGYNEQFF | TGTGCCAGTAGTATAGGTTACAATGAGCAGTTCTTC
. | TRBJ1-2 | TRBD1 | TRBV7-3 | CASSLDQGQGARGYTF | TGTGCCAGCAGCTTGGATCAGGGACAGGGGGCGAGGGGCTACACCTTC
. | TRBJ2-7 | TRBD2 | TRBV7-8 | CASSLEAGEVYEQYF | TGTGCCAGCAGCTTAGAGGCGGGAGAGGTCTACGAGCAGTACTTC
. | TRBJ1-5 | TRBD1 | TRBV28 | CASSRDRASQPQHF | TGTGCCAGCAGTCGGGACAGGGCAAGTCAGCCCCAGCATTTT
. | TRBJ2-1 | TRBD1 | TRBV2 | CASSQGTGGDNEQFF | TGTGCCAGCAGCCAAGGGACAGGGGGCGACAATGAGCAGTTCTTC
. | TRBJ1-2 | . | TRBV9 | CASSPRMAYGYTF | TGTGCCAGCAGCCCCCGGATGGCCTATGGCTACACCTTC
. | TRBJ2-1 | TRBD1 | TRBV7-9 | CASSLGTDEQFF | TGTGCCAGCAGCTTGGGGACAGATGAGCAGTTCTTC